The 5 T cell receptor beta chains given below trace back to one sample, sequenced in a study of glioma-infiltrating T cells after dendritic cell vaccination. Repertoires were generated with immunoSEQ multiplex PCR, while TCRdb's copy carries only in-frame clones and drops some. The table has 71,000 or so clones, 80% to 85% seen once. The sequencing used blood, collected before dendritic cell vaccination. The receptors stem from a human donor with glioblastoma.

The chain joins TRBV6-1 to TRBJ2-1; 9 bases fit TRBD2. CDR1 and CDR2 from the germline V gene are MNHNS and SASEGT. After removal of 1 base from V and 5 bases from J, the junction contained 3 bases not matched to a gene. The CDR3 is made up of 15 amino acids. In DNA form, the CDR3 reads TGTGCCAGCAGTGAAGGACTAGCGGATAACAATGAGCAGTTCTTC. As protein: CASSEGLADNNEQFF.

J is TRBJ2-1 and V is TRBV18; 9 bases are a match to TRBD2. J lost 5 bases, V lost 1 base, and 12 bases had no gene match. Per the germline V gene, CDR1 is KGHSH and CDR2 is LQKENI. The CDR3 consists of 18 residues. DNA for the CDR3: TGTGCCAGCTCACCACGGCTAGCGGGGTATAAATCCAACAATGAGCAGTTCTTC. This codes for CASSPRLAGYKSNNEQFF. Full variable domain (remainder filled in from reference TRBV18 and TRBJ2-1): NAGVMQNPRHLVRRRGQEARLRCSPMKGHSHVYWYRQLPEEGLKFMVYLQKENIIDESGMPKERFSAEFPKEGPSILRIQQVVRGDSAAYFCASSPRLAGYKSNNEQFFGPGTRLTVL.

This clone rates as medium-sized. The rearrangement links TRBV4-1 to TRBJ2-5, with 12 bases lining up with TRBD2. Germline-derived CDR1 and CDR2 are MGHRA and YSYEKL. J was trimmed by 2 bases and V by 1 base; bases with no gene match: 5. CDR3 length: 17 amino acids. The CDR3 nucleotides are TGCGCCAGCAGCCAAGTTCTAGCGGGGGGGCGTCAAGAGACCCAGTACTTC. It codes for CASSQVLAGGRQETQYF.

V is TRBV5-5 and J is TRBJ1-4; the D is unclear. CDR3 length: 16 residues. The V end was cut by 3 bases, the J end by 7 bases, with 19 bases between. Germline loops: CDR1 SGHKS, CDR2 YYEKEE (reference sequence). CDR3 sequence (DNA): TGTGCCAGCAGCTGGACTAGTCGGCAGGAAATTGAAAAACTGTTTTTT. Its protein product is CASSWTSRQEIEKLFF.

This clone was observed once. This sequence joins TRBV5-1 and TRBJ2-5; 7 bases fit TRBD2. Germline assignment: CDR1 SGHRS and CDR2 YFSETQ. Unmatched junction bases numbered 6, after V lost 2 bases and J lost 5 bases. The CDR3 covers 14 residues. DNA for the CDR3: TGCGCCAGCAGCTTCACGGGGGGAAGGGAGACCCAGTACTTC. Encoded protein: CASSFTGGRETQYF.